This T cell receptor (beta chain) is from a study of blood T cell repertoires in COVID-19. Profiling relied on immunoSEQ multiplex PCR, and the TCRdb table lists in-frame clones only, not all of them. The data show 160,000 or so clones, with roughly 87% seen just once and less than 1.5% held by the top ten. The origin of this receptor is a human donor with acute COVID-19. The donor label of this sample is uncertain. The material sequenced was PBMCs or T cells enriched from blood (not recorded which).

Written as DNA, the CDR3 is TGTGCCAGCAGTGACAAAGAAAGGACAGGCCGTAACTATGGCTACACCTTC. It codes for CASSDKERTGRNYGYTF. This rearrangement joins TRBV6-1 to TRBJ1-2, with 7 bases aligning to TRBD1. This CDR3 contains 17 residues. Trimming cost V 3 bases and J 1 base; bases outside gene matches: 11. Germline V CDR1 and CDR2: MNHNS, SASEGT.